The next 29 T cell receptor beta chains were all read from a single sample in a study of radiotherapy plus CTLA-4 blockade in lung cancer. Assay: immunoSEQ multiplex PCR; the TCRdb copy retains only in-frame clones and omits some. Of 89,000 or so clones in the sample, approximately 78% were seen once. The sample in question was peripheral blood, obtained from a patient treated with radiotherapy plus ipilimumab. All receptors come from a human donor with non-small cell lung cancer who had a partial response to radiotherapy plus ipilimumab.

The chain links TRBV4-2 to TRBJ1-4; no clear D gene. The CDR3 extends over 17 amino acids. Trimming shortened V by 1 base and J by 4 bases, and 16 bases separated the two germline ends. The germline V gene has CDR1 LGHNA and CDR2 YNFKEQ. The CDR3 loop reads CASSQGVGRNFNEKLFF. CDR3 in DNA: TGTGCCAGCAGCCAAGGGGTCGGCAGGAACTTTAATGAAAAACTGTTTTTT.

This clone has a handful of counts. The chain has TRBV6-5 and TRBJ1-2; TRBD1 is a possible D gene (5 bases). Trimming stripped 6 bases from V and 4 bases from J, with 15 bases between. CDR1 is MNHEY, CDR2 SVGAGI, per germline. This CDR3 contains 14 residues. The CDR3 region is CASSPASGGYGYTF. Written as DNA, the CDR3 is TGTGCCAGCAGCCCAGCCAGCGGGGGCTATGGCTACACCTTC.

The rearrangement uses TRBV7-9 and TRBJ1-1; TRBD1 might be the D (5 bases). V lost 4 bases to trimming and J lost 2 bases, with 20 bases between them. The CDR3 sequence is 17 residues long. Germline loops: CDR1 SEHNR, CDR2 FQNEAQ (reference sequence). In DNA, the CDR3 is TGTGCCAGCAGCTCCTATAGGGCCGTCGGGGGAAACACTGAAGCTTTCTTT. Amino acid sequence: CASSSYRAVGGNTEAFF.

This chain joins TRBV7-9 and TRBJ1-1, with 11 bases that match TRBD1. This CDR3 is 16 amino acids long. Germline trimming cut 5 bases from V and 1 base from J; bases unmatched to any gene: 6. The V gene's germline CDR1 is SEHNR and CDR2 FQNEAQ (reference sequence). In DNA, the CDR3 is TGTGCCAGCAGCCCCCAGGGACAGGGGGGGAACACTGAAGCTTTCTTT. Amino acid sequence: CASSPQGQGGNTEAFF. Combining the CDR3 with reference TRBV7-9 and TRBJ1-1 gives the whole variable domain DTGVSQNPRHKITKRGQNVTFRCDPISEHNRLYWYRQTLGQGPEFLTYFQNEAQLEKSRLLSDRFSAERPKGSFSTLEIQRTEQGDSAMYLCASSPQGQGGNTEAFFGQGTRLTVV.

The genes are TRBV27 and TRBJ1-2, with 7 positions matching TRBD1. From germline, CDR1 is MNHEY and CDR2 SMNVEV (reference sequence). After removal of 2 bases from V and 2 bases from J, the junction contained 8 bases not matched to a gene. The CDR3 contains 16 residues. The DNA of the CDR3 is TGTGCCAGCAGTTTAAATACAGGGGTGAAGAACTATGGCTACACCTTC. Translation: CASSLNTGVKNYGYTF.

This chain joins TRBV9 and TRBJ2-3; 13 bases are a match to TRBD2. The CDR3 runs to 18 residues. Germline trimming cut 7 bases from V and 4 bases from J; bases unmatched to any gene: 15. CDR1 is SGDLS, CDR2 YYNGEE, per germline. DNA of the CDR3: TGTGCCAGCGGGCCGGGACTAGCGGGACGAAGTGGTGCAGATACGCAGTATTTT. Protein sequence: CASGPGLAGRSGADTQYF.

This sequence joins TRBV2 and TRBJ2-3; a possible D gene is TRBD1 (6 bases). The V end lost 9 bases, the J end lost 3 bases, and 16 bases lay between the germline ends. Germline CDR1 and CDR2: SNHLY and FYNNEI. The CDR3 loop spans 14 amino acids. CDR3 nucleotide sequence: TGTGCCAGTCATGACTTTAGGGGGACAGATACGCAGTATTTT. Translation: CASHDFRGTDTQYF.

The chain employs TRBV18 and TRBJ2-2; D not resolved. The CDR3 is 14 amino acids. Germline values: CDR1 KGHSH, CDR2 LQKENI. Trimming removed 6 bases from V and 4 bases from J, with 12 bases in between. CDR3 sequence (DNA): TGTGCCAGCTCGAACCGGTCTACCACCGGGGAGCTGTTTTTT. This codes for CASSNRSTTGELFF.

The chain couples TRBV2 to TRBJ2-1; D is unclear. From germline, CDR1 is SNHLY and CDR2 FYNNEI. The V gene lost 4 bases and the J gene lost 7 bases, with 17 bases spanning the gap. This CDR3 is 15 amino acids long. CDR3 sequence (DNA): TGTGCCAGCAGTGGTGACTCCCACCCCCCAAATGAGCAGTTCTTC. This sequence encodes CASSGDSHPPNEQFF. The variable domain in full, with the rest retrieved from reference TRBV2 and TRBJ2-1, is EPEVTQTPSHQVTQMGQEVILRCVPISNHLYFYWYRQILGQKVEFLVSFYNNEISEKSEIFDDQFSVERPDGSNFTLKIRSTKLEDSAMYFCASSGDSHPPNEQFFGPGTRLTVL.

V usage is TRBV7-8 and J usage is TRBJ1-3, with TRBD1 identical over 9 bases. The J segment lost 0 bases and the V segment lost 5 bases, leaving 5 bases of the junction unmatched. Germline values: CDR1 SGHVS, CDR2 FQNEAQ. The CDR3 length is 16 residues. In DNA form, the CDR3 reads TGTGCCAGCAGCGGACGGGACAGGGCCTCTGGAAACACCATATATTTT. Protein: CASSGRDRASGNTIYF.

This clone occurred once. J is TRBJ2-7 and V is TRBV21-1; whether TRBD2, the table's D call, matches the DNA was not checked. TRBV21-1 is deemed a pseudogene. The CDR3 is 10 residues long. The CDR3 here is CASLRGKQYF. In nucleotides, the CDR3 is TGTGCCAGTCTTCGGGGGAAGCAGTACTTC.

Here the CDR3 reads CAWSARGTDTQYF. CDR3 nucleotides: TGTGCCTGGAGTGCGAGGGGCACAGATACGCAGTATTTT. The chain links TRBV30 to TRBJ2-3; possible D gene TRBD2, 5 bases. CDR3 length equals 13 residues. Germline V gives CDR1 GTSNPN, CDR2 SVGIG (reference sequence). Trimming removed 1 base from V and 1 base from J, with 6 bases in between.

The chain is built from TRBV28 and TRBJ1-5; TRBD1 aligns across 9 bases. Germline V gene sequence: CDR1 MDHEN, CDR2 SYDVKM. This CDR3 comprises 20 residues. After removal of 4 bases from V and 0 bases from J, the junction contained 16 bases not matched to a gene. CDR3 region: CASSWGQGIGHVPSNQPQHF. The DNA for the CDR3 is TGTGCCAGCAGTTGGGGACAGGGTATAGGCCACGTCCCTAGCAATCAGCCCCAGCATTTT. The whole variable domain, filled in from reference TRBV28 and TRBJ1-5, reads DVKVTQSSRYLVKRTGEKVFLECVQDMDHENMFWYRQDPGLGLRLIYFSYDVKMKEKGDIPEGYSVSREKKERFSLILESASTNQTSMYLCASSWGQGIGHVPSNQPQHFGDGTRLSIL.

J is TRBJ2-1 and V is TRBV4-1, with TRBD2 matching over 8 bases. The J segment lost 6 bases and the V segment lost 0 bases, leaving 7 bases of the junction unmatched. The CDR3 is 16 residues long. Germline V gene lookup returns CDR1 MGHRA and CDR2 YSYEKL. The chain's CDR3 is CASSQDRVAGFNEQFF. CDR3 sequence (DNA): TGCGCCAGCAGCCAAGATAGAGTAGCGGGGTTCAATGAGCAGTTCTTC.

V is TRBV10-1 and J is TRBJ2-1; 8 nucleotides match TRBD2. CDR1 and CDR2 (germline): WNHNN, SYGVQD (reference sequence). Losses at the gene ends were 7 bases for V and 0 bases for J; bases not matched to a gene: 8. This CDR3 is built from 16 residues. The CDR3 is CASTPTGGGSYNEQFF. CDR3 coding DNA: TGCGCCAGCACCCCAACGGGGGGGGGCTCCTACAATGAGCAGTTCTTC.

The J gene is TRBJ1-2, the V gene TRBV20-1; D unclear. CDR1 is DFQATT, CDR2 SNEGSKA, per germline (reference sequence). This CDR3 is built from 10 residues. The V end lost 3 bases, the J end lost 5 bases, and 4 bases lay between the germline ends. The CDR3 region has the DNA TGCAGTGCTAGGGAGTATGGCTACACCTTC. It specifies CSAREYGYTF.

This clone has only a few counts. The chain joins TRBV7-9 to TRBJ1-4; 8 nucleotides align to TRBD1. CDR1 and CDR2 (germline): SEHNR, FQNEAQ (reference sequence). V lost 5 bases, J lost 5 bases, and 7 bases stayed unmatched. The CDR3 has 15 amino acids. The CDR3 sequence is CASSAGQGPNEKLFF. CDR3 DNA sequence: TGTGCCAGCAGCGCCGGACAGGGACCAAATGAAAAACTGTTTTTT.

The CDR3 DNA follows: TGTGCCAGCAGTCGGACAGGGGCCGAAAATTATGGCTACACCTTC. This encodes CASSRTGAENYGYTF. V gene TRBV28 combines with J gene TRBJ1-2; 9 nucleotides align to TRBD1. The ends lost 5 bases at V and 5 bases at J; junction bases unmatched: 9. This CDR3 contains 15 residues. In germline, CDR1 is MDHEN, CDR2 SYDVKM.

The rearrangement joins TRBV5-4 to TRBJ2-1; 14 nucleotides align to TRBD2. V shed 4 bases and J 7 bases; nucleotides not matched to a gene: 4. Germline V gene data show CDR1 as SGHNT and CDR2 as YYREEE (reference sequence). The CDR3 length is 15 residues. Here the CDR3 reads CASSTGTSGRNEQFF. The CDR3, as DNA: TGTGCCAGCAGCACCGGGACTAGCGGGAGAAATGAGCAGTTCTTC.

This chain joins TRBV7-9 and TRBJ2-7; D remains unclear. The CDR3 runs to 15 residues. Trimming removed 3 bases from V and 3 bases from J, with 15 bases in between. The germline gives CDR1 SEHNR, CDR2 FQNEAQ (reference sequence). The CDR3 region is CASSFLSDTYYEQYF. CDR3 nucleotide sequence: TGTGCCAGCAGCTTCCTTTCTGACACATACTACGAGCAGTACTTC.

This sequence joins TRBV7-9 and TRBJ2-7; 10 bases line up with TRBD1. The V segment lost 4 bases and the J segment 7 bases; nucleotides outside the gene matches: 7. CDR3 size: 14 residues. Germline V gene data show CDR1 as SEHNR and CDR2 as FQNEAQ (reference sequence). CDR3 sequence reads: CASSSTGGAREQYF. The CDR3 nucleotides read TGTGCCAGCAGCTCGACAGGGGGCGCGAGGGAGCAGTACTTC. Supplemented by reference TRBV7-9 and TRBJ2-7, the full variable domain reads DTGVSQNPRHKITKRGQNVTFRCDPISEHNRLYWYRQTLGQGPEFLTYFQNEAQLEKSRLLSDRFSAERPKGSFSTLEIQRTEQGDSAMYLCASSSTGGAREQYFGPGTRLTVT.

The chain carries TRBV7-7 and TRBJ2-5; 9 bases line up with TRBD2. With V trimmed by 5 bases and J by 5 bases, 15 bases remained unmatched. The length of the CDR3 is 17 residues. The germline V gene has CDR1 SSHAT and CDR2 FNYEAQ (reference sequence). The CDR3 protein is CASSRNRGSGRGETQYF. CDR3 sequence (DNA): TGTGCCAGCAGCCGCAATAGGGGTAGCGGGAGAGGGGAGACCCAGTACTTC.

V usage is TRBV7-6 and J usage is TRBJ2-3, with TRBD1 matching 7 bases. Per the germline V gene, CDR1 is SGHVS and CDR2 is FNYEAQ. The CDR3 has 15 amino acids. With V trimmed by 5 bases and J by 0 bases, 5 bases remained unmatched. CDR3 nucleotides: TGTGCCAGCAGCAGACAGGGACCTAGCACAGATACGCAGTATTTT. The encoded protein is CASSRQGPSTDTQYF.

In its sample, this clone was seen once. The V and J genes are TRBV2 and TRBJ2-7, with 8 positions matching TRBD1. The V and J ends lost 2 bases and 0 bases, in that order; junction bases with no gene match: 0. The CDR3 has 14 residues. Germline loops: CDR1 SNHLY, CDR2 FYNNEI. The CDR3 bases are TGTGCCAGCAGTGAACAGGGGGCCTCCTACGAGCAGTACTTC. Protein product: CASSEQGASYEQYF.

This clone has only a few counts. The chain is built from TRBV10-3 and TRBJ2-7; 13 bases are a match to TRBD2. The CDR3 contains 17 residues. The V gene end was trimmed by 2 bases and the J gene end by 3 bases; junction bases not matched to a gene: 7. Germline values: CDR1 ENHRY, CDR2 SYGVKD. The CDR3 loop reads CAISEGLAGANSYEQYF. The CDR3 bases are TGTGCCATCAGTGAGGGACTAGCGGGAGCCAATAGCTACGAGCAGTACTTC.

This clone was picked up one time. The V gene is TRBV6-4, the J gene TRBJ2-3, with 7 bases identical to TRBD1. This CDR3 has 15 amino acids. V shed 2 bases and J 4 bases; nucleotides not matched to a gene: 6. Germline CDR1 and CDR2: MRHNA and SNTAGT. Written as DNA, the CDR3 is TGTGCCAGCAGTGACCGCGTAAGGGGGCCAGATACGCAGTATTTT. Encoded protein: CASSDRVRGPDTQYF.

This clone was observed a few times. The V and J genes are TRBV2 and TRBJ2-1; D possibly corresponds to TRBD1 (7 bases). The germline V gene encodes CDR1 SNHLY and CDR2 FYNNEI. The CDR3 consists of 13 residues. Trimming cost V 5 bases and J 10 bases, with 15 bases left between them. The CDR3 region has the DNA TGTGCCAGCAGTAAGGGGGCGGGGAGCGAGCAGTTCTTC. Translating gives CASSKGAGSEQFF.

V gene TRBV16 combines with J gene TRBJ1-4, with a possible D match to TRBD1 (5 bases). The ends were cut back, 7 bases at V and 7 bases at J, with 16 bases in the middle. Germline CDR1 KGHSY, CDR2 FQNENV. CDR3 length equals 14 residues. DNA for the CDR3: TGTGCCAGCACCGACAGCCGAGAGTCTGAAAAACTGTTTTTT. It is translated as CASTDSRESEKLFF.

This chain joins TRBV27 and TRBJ2-1; D is possibly TRBD1 (5 bases). This CDR3 comprises 13 residues. V was cut by 5 bases and J by 3 bases, with 8 bases left in between. CDR1 and CDR2 from the germline V gene are MNHEY and SMNVEV (reference sequence). The CDR3 DNA reads TGTGCCAGCAGTGCGACAGTCTACAATGAGCAGTTCTTC. Protein: CASSATVYNEQFF.